A single sample gave rise to the 10 T cell receptor beta chains below, sequenced in a study of T cell repertoires in cytomegalovirus infection. TCRdb reprocessed the reads via MiXCR and lists one record per CDR3 protein. The sample records around 280,000 distinct CDR3 sequences, roughly 9.3% being singletons. Material: PBMCs. The receptors were gathered from a human donor in good health (CMV status not recorded). Some clones in this sample may be carry-over from other donors' samples.

About this clonotype itself: This may stem from a read error, because a much larger clone lies one nucleotide away. The V call is TRBV7-6, the J call TRBJ2-2; TRBD2 is a possible D gene (6 bases). The germline CDR1 and CDR2 sequences are SGHVS and FNYEAQ. The CDR3 contains 13 residues. The DNA of the CDR3 is TGTACCAGCAGCATTCAGGGAGGCGGGGAGCTGTTTTTT. Translated: CTSSIQGGGELFF.

This clonotype was seen repeatedly, ten times or more. J is TRBJ2-2 and V is TRBV20-1, with TRBD2 identical over 8 bases. The CDR3 is made up of 16 amino acids. Germline CDR1 DFQATT, CDR2 SNEGSKA (reference sequence). The ends lost 0 bases at V and 4 bases at J; junction bases unmatched: 7. DNA of the CDR3: TGCAGTGCTAGAGATACAAGCGGGGGCCTCACCGGGGAGCTGTTTTTT. This gives the protein CSARDTSGGLTGELFF.

This clonotype occurred many times. The rearrangement uses TRBV19 and TRBJ2-1; D is ambiguous. Per germline, CDR1 LNHDA and CDR2 SQIVND (reference sequence). V lost 7 bases, J lost 9 bases, and 19 bases lay in between. This CDR3 has 14 residues. The CDR3 region has the DNA TGTGCCAGTATTTTGACTTCCGGGTCCGGTGAGCAGTTCTTC. Amino acid sequence: CASILTSGSGEQFF.

To note about this clonotype: A much larger clonotype is one base distant, so this may be a read error. The chain joins TRBV6-5 to TRBJ2-3; D is unclear. CDR3 size: 13 residues. Germline CDR1 reads MNHEY; CDR2 reads SVGAGI. The CDR3 here is CVSSHPKSDTQYF. CDR3 coding DNA: TGTGTCAGCAGCCACCCGAAGTCAGATACGCAGTATTTT.

The chain joins TRBV20-1 to TRBJ1-5; 9 bases are shared with TRBD1. The CDR3 loop spans 16 amino acids. V lost 6 bases, J lost 0 bases, and 9 bases stayed unmatched. Germline CDR1 is DFQATT and CDR2 is SNEGSKA (reference sequence). CDR3 nucleotides: TGCAGTGCAATGACAGGGGGGGATTATAGCAATCAGCCCCAGCATTTT. As protein: CSAMTGGDYSNQPQHF.

The chain couples TRBV4-3 to TRBJ1-5; D is possibly TRBD1 (5 bases). Between the trimmed V and J ends, which lost 4 bases and 0 bases, there was a span of 10 bases. CDR3 length: 15 amino acids. Germline lookup yields CDR1 LGHNA and CDR2 YSLEER. The DNA of the CDR3 is TGCGCCAGCAGCCCGGACGGACATAGCAATCAGCCCCAGCATTTT. It is translated as CASSPDGHSNQPQHF.

The J gene is TRBJ2-1, the V gene TRBV20-1; TRBD1 matches 9 bases. This CDR3 is 17 amino acids long. With V trimmed by 2 bases and J by 5 bases, 13 bases remained unmatched. Germline V CDR1 and CDR2: DFQATT, SNEGSKA (reference sequence). The CDR3 DNA reads as TGCAGTGCTAGACTGGACAGGGGCGGGATGGGACACAATGAGCAGTTCTTC. This encodes CSARLDRGGMGHNEQFF.

The V gene is TRBV9, the J gene TRBJ2-2; 10 bases fit TRBD1. The CDR3 has 15 residues. Germline trimming cut 4 bases from V and 5 bases from J; bases unmatched to any gene: 5. Germline values: CDR1 SGDLS, CDR2 YYNGEE. CDR3 bases: TGTGCCAGCAGCCCCGGGGACAGGGGAACCGGGGAGCTGTTTTTT. Translated, it gives CASSPGDRGTGELFF.

This clonotype was detected many times. The V gene is TRBV7-2, the J gene TRBJ2-1, with TRBD2 matching 14 bases. CDR1 and CDR2 (germline): SGHTA, FQGNSA. Trimming cost V 3 bases and J 1 base; bases outside gene matches: 8. The CDR3 spans 19 residues. The CDR3 protein is CASSLVPGTSGGSYNEQFF. The CDR3 DNA reads TGTGCCAGCAGCTTGGTTCCGGGGACTAGCGGGGGATCCTACAATGAGCAGTTCTTC.

At least ten counts were recorded for this clonotype. The chain couples TRBV7-2 to TRBJ2-5; D remains unclear. The germline gives CDR1 SGHTA, CDR2 FQGNSA. This CDR3 has 14 amino acids. The V and J ends lost 4 bases and 1 base respectively, with 10 bases between them. CDR3 sequence reads: CASSSMGRQETQYF. DNA for the CDR3: TGTGCCAGCAGCTCTATGGGCCGCCAAGAGACCCAGTACTTC.